The 2 T cell receptor beta chains presented below share a single source sample, sequenced in a study of T cell responses to AZD1222 COVID-19 vaccine. Sequenced by immunoSEQ multiplex PCR; TCRdb stores in-frame clones only, minus some. The repertoire has roughly 130,000 clones, about nine tenths of them found once; the top ten carry roughly 7.4%. Sequencing was performed on peripheral blood, taken on day 0 of AZD1222 vaccination. The receptors derive from an adult in good health.

About this clone itself: A junction boundary mismatches the germline segment, possibly from a read error. V is TRBV14 and J is TRBJ2-7; D possibly corresponds to TRBD1 (5 bases). This CDR3 has 16 residues. The germline V gene encodes CDR1 SGHDN and CDR2 FVKESK. In DNA, the CDR3 is TGTGCCAGCAGCCTCCGCCCCGGGCAGGGCTCCCACGAGCAGTACTTC. Protein: CASSLRPGQGSHEQYF.

The gene calls are TRBV29-1 and TRBJ1-1; possibly TRBD1 for D (6 bases). V lost 8 bases, J lost 4 bases, and 20 bases lay in between. Germline loops: CDR1 SQVTM, CDR2 ANQGSEA. CDR3 size: 14 residues. CDR3 sequence: CSHLGAGVSTEAFF. Here the CDR3 DNA reads TGCAGCCACCTAGGGGCAGGGGTGAGCACTGAAGCTTTCTTT.